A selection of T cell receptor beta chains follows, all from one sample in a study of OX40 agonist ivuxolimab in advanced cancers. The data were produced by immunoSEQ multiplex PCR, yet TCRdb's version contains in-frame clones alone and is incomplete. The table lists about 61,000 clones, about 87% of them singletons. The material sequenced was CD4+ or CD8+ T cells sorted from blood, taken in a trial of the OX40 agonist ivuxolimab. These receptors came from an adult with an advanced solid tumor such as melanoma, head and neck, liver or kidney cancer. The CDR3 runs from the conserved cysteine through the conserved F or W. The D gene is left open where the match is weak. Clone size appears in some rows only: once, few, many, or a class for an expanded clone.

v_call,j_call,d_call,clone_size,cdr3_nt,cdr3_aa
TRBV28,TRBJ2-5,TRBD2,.,TGTGCCAGCAGTTCGGCGGGGGTGGAGACCCAGTACTTC,CASSSAGVETQYF
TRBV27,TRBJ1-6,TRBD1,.,TGTGCCAGCAGGCGGGACAGGGTTTCACCCCTCCACTTT,CASRRDRVSPLHF
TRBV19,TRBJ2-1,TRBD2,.,TGTGCCAGTAGTTCAGCGGGAGGAGTGCTCTTC,CASSSAGGVLF
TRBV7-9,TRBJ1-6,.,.,TGTGCCAGCAGCTTAGCAGGGCAGTATAATTCACCCCTCCACTTT,CASSLAGQYNSPLHF
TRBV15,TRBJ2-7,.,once,TGTGCCACCAGCAGAGGCAGAAGCTCCTACGAGCAGTACTTC,CATSRGRSSYEQYF
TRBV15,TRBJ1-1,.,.,TGTGCCACCAGCAGAGATCTTGGGACCGGTGAAGCTTTCTTT,CATSRDLGTGEAFF
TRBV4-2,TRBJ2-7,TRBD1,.,TGTGCCAGCAGCCAAGATAGGGGCTTCCGGGACAGGGGCTACGAGCAGTACTTC,CASSQDRGFRDRGYEQYF
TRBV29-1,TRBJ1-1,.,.,TGCAGCGGGGGGCTTATGGACACTGAAGCTTTCTTT,CSGGLMDTEAFF
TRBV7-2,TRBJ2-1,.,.,TGTGCCAGCAGCCTAACCGGGACTGAAAACTACAATGAGCAGTTCTTC,CASSLTGTENYNEQFF
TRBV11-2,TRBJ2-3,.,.,TGTGCCAGCAGCTTAGGGAGACGGGGGCCCCTCACAGATACGCAGTATTTT,CASSLGRRGPLTDTQYF
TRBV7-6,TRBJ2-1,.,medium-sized,TGTGCCAGCAGCCACAGGGCGACGGATGAGCAGTTCTTC,CASSHRATDEQFF
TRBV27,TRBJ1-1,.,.,TGTGCCAGCAGTTTAACGTCGTTTTTCGGTTCTTTGGCTTTCTTT,CASSLTSFFGSLAFF
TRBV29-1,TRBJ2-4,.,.,TGCAGCGTTGCGTCGACAGGTTGGGACATTCAGTACTTC,CSVASTGWDIQYF
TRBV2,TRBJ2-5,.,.,TGTGCCAGCAGTGAAGGCAGGGTGTTCGGGACCCAGTACTTC,CASSEGRVFGTQYF
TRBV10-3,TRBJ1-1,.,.,TGTGCCATCAGGAAGAATGCCGGAACAGCGACTATCGAAGCTTTCTTT,CAIRKNAGTATIEAFF
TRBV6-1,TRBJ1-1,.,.,TGTGCCAGCAGTGAAACGGGAATGACTTTTGAAGCTTTCTTT,CASSETGMTFEAFF
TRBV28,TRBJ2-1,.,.,TGTGCCAGCAGTTTAACCAATGAGCAGTTCTTC,CASSLTNEQFF
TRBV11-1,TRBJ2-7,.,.,TGTGCCAGCAGGGTATCCCCGTCCTACGAGCAGTACTTC,CASRVSPSYEQYF
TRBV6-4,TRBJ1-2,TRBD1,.,TGTGCCAGCAGTGACGACCCGGACAGGGCGTATGGCTACACCTTC,CASSDDPDRAYGYTF
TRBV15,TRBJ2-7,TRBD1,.,TGTGCCACCGGCCGGGCGGGGACAGGGGTGTACGAGCAGTACTTC,CATGRAGTGVYEQYF
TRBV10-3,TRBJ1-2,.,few,TGTGCCATCAGTGAGTCGAAGGGTGGCGGCTACACCTTC,CAISESKGGGYTF
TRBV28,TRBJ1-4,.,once,TGTGCCAGCAGTTTGGTCCTCAATGAACTGTTTTTT,CASSLVLNELFF
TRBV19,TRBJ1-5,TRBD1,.,TGTGCCAGTAGTTCCACAGGGGGCAATCAGCCCCAGCATTTT,CASSSTGGNQPQHF
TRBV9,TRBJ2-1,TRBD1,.,TGTGCCAGCAGCGAGACAGGGGCGGTTGTAAATGAGCAGTTCTTC,CASSETGAVVNEQFF
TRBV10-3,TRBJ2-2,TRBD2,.,TGTGCCATCAGTGAGTATAAGACTAGCCACACCGGGGAGCTGTTTTTT,CAISEYKTSHTGELFF
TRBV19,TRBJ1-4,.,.,TGTGCTCTTGGGGGGGTTGAAAAACTGTTTTTT,CALGGVEKLFF
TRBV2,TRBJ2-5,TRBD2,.,TGTGCCAGCAAATTTTACTCCCTAGCGGGGGGGCCAGAAGAGACCCAGTACTTC,CASKFYSLAGGPEETQYF
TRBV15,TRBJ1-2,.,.,TGTGCCACCAGCAGAGATCGAGAGTCGTTCTATGGCTACACCTTC,CATSRDRESFYGYTF
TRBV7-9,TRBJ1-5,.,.,TGTGCCAGCAGCTTAGGATTAGATCAGCCCCAGCATTTT,CASSLGLDQPQHF
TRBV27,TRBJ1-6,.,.,TGTGCCAGCACTCGGGACATCTCCTATAATTCACCCCTCCACTTT,CASTRDISYNSPLHF
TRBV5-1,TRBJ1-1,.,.,TGCGCCAGCAGCTTGGCGGAAGTGGGCACTGAAGCTTTCTTT,CASSLAEVGTEAFF
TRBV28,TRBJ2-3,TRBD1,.,TGTGCCTCGTTGAGGGGGCTGGCGACAGATACGCAGTATTTT,CASLRGLATDTQYF
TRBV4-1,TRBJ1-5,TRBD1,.,TGCGCCAGCAGCCAAGGAGTACAGGGGCAGCCCCAGCATTTT,CASSQGVQGQPQHF
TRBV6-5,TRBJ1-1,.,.,TGTGCCAGCACCCTGACAGGAGGGAACACTGAAGCTTTCTTT,CASTLTGGNTEAFF
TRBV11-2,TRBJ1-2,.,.,TGTGCCAGCAGCATCAATTTCGTATCGGGGGGCGGAGGCTATGGCTACACCTTC,CASSINFVSGGGGYGYTF
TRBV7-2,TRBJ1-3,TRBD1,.,TGTGCCAGCAGCTTAAGCGTCGGGACAGGGGGCGGAAACACCATATATTTT,CASSLSVGTGGGNTIYF
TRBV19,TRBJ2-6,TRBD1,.,TGTGCCAGTAGTATAGACCGGGGACAGGGAATCTTCTCTGGGGCCAACGTCCTGACTTTC,CASSIDRGQGIFSGANVLTF
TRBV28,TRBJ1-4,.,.,TGTGCCAGCAGCCTCCCTTTTGAAAAACTGTTTTTT,CASSLPFEKLFF
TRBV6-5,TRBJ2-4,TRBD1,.,TGTGCCAGCATGAGACAGGGTAAAAACATTCAGTACTTC,CASMRQGKNIQYF
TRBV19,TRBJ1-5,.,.,TGTGCCAGTAGAGAACAGGGAACTGTGGGGTTAAATCAGCCCCAGCATTTT,CASREQGTVGLNQPQHF
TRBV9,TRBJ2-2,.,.,TGTGCCAGCAGCGTAGATCTATCCTCCGGGGAGCTGTTTTTT,CASSVDLSSGELFF
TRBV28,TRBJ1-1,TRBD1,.,TGTGCCAGCAGTTTATTTGGGGGGGGACAGAGCACTGAAGCTTTCTTT,CASSLFGGGQSTEAFF